The clone carrying this T cell receptor (beta chain) was counted only a few times. The target antigen is unknown. From germline, CDR1 is SQVTM and CDR2 ANQGSEA. The CDR3 is made up of 16 amino acids. V lost 0 bases and J lost 5, with 18 bases in between. Samples from alopecia areata patients were lesional scalp punch biopsies and peripheral blood. The data stem from a study of CD8+ T cells in alopecia areata. The study, taken as a whole, reports: Possibly because of HLA-related factors, TCR sharing was less clear across patients than in mice.

Extraction and reverse transcription of RNA yielded cDNA as the sequencing template. Clones were read by immunoSEQ multiplex PCR, and TCRdb kept only the in-frame ones, dropping some. Among 120,000 or so clones listed, around 50% were seen once. The receptor's source is a human donor with alopecia areata. This rearrangement joins TRBV29-1 to TRBJ2-3, with TRBD2 as a possible D gene (5 bases). The sample was NKG2D-low CD8+ T cells sorted from blood. In DNA, the CDR3 is TGCAGCGTTGAAGATGGAGACTACCTCCGTCGAGATACGCAGTATTTT. Translation: CSVEDGDYLRRDTQYF.